A single sample is the source of the 5 T cell receptor beta chains below, sequenced in a study of blood T cell repertoires in COVID-19. Method: immunoSEQ multiplex PCR; TCRdb's copy keeps in-frame clones and lacks some. The profile shows around 190,000 clones, around nine tenths of them singletons. The sequenced sample consisted of peripheral blood. These receptors were taken from a human donor in a cohort sampled during active COVID-19.

The chain recombines TRBV6-6 with TRBJ2-1; D is perhaps TRBD1 (6 bases). V was pared by 5 bases and J by 6 bases, with 17 bases between. Germline CDR1 is MNHNY and CDR2 is SVGAGI (reference sequence). CDR3 length: 15 amino acids. CDR3 loop: CASSQRTRTANEQFF. CDR3 coding DNA: TGTGCCAGCAGTCAAAGGACCCGGACAGCCAATGAGCAGTTCTTC.

The rearrangement joins TRBV18 to TRBJ1-2; D perhaps matches TRBD1 (5 bases). The CDR3 runs to 14 residues. Germline loops: CDR1 KGHSH, CDR2 LQKENI. The V gene lost 3 bases and the J gene lost 7 bases, with 15 bases spanning the gap. CDR3 in amino acids: CASSPGGSDPGYTF. The CDR3 bases are TGTGCCAGCTCACCGGGGGGGAGTGACCCTGGCTACACCTTC. The full variable domain, its missing parts supplied by reference TRBV18 and TRBJ1-2, is NAGVMQNPRHLVRRRGQEARLRCSPMKGHSHVYWYRQLPEEGLKFMVYLQKENIIDESGMPKERFSAEFPKEGPSILRIQQVVRGDSAAYFCASSPGGSDPGYTFGSGTRLTVV.

This chain uses TRBV5-8 with TRBJ1-4; 7 positions match TRBD1. The germline CDR1 and CDR2 sequences are SGHTS and YDEGEE. This CDR3 contains 16 residues. J lost 4 bases, V lost 3 bases, and 9 bases had no gene match. Here the CDR3 DNA reads TGTGCCAGCAGCTGGGAATGGACAGGCGGTAATGAAAAACTGTTTTTT. The encoded protein is CASSWEWTGGNEKLFF.

There are a few counts of this clone. The chain is built from TRBV4-3 and TRBJ2-3, with 7 bases matching TRBD1. Germline lookup yields CDR1 LGHNA and CDR2 YSLEER. The CDR3 contains 15 residues. V trimming: 3 bases; J trimming: 2 bases; junction bases outside the gene matches: 5. CDR3 DNA sequence: TGCGCCAGCAGCCAGACAGGGTCTGTCACAGATACGCAGTATTTT. This codes for CASSQTGSVTDTQYF.

J is TRBJ1-1 and V is TRBV19, with 9 bases matching TRBD1. In germline, CDR1 is LNHDA, CDR2 SQIVND (reference sequence). CDR3 length equals 15 residues. Trimming took 5 bases from V and 3 from J; bases not matched to a gene: 7. As DNA, the CDR3 is TGTGCCAGTAGTGGGACAGGGTTGGGGGACACTGAAGCTTTCTTT. This translates into CASSGTGLGDTEAFF.